This TCR beta chain was identified during a study of T-cell reconstitution after alpha-beta-depleted transplantation in children. Broader study findings: Newly generated T cells supplied most T-cell counts and diversity one year post-transplant. The high TCRbeta diversity at day 60 in some patients came from surviving recipient T cells and thymic progenitors. Alpha-beta T cells about two months after transplant reportedly derived from several hundred expanded graft clones.

Unique molecular identifiers were used in preparing the TCRbeta library. TCRdb independently ran MiXCR on the PCR reads; one entry per CDR3 protein. The data contain hundreds of thousands of distinct CDR3 sequences, around 13% of them singletons. This clonotype was observed a few times. Its specificity is not known. Specimen: PBMCs, collected before TCRalphabeta/CD19-depleted stem cell transplant. This sequence originates from a girl aged 2-10 years with congenital amegakaryocytic thrombocytopenia, due to receive a stem cell transplant.

CDR3 loop: CASSSVLLAGLNEQFF. CDR3 DNA: TGTGCCAGCTCATCCGTGCTACTAGCGGGCTTAAATGAGCAGTTCTTC. V gene TRBV18 combines with J gene TRBJ2-1, with TRBD2 matching over 9 bases. Trimming at V came to 5 bases and at J to 7 bases, leaving 12 bases not matched to a gene. Germline lookup yields CDR1 KGHSH and CDR2 LQKENI. The CDR3 consists of 16 residues.